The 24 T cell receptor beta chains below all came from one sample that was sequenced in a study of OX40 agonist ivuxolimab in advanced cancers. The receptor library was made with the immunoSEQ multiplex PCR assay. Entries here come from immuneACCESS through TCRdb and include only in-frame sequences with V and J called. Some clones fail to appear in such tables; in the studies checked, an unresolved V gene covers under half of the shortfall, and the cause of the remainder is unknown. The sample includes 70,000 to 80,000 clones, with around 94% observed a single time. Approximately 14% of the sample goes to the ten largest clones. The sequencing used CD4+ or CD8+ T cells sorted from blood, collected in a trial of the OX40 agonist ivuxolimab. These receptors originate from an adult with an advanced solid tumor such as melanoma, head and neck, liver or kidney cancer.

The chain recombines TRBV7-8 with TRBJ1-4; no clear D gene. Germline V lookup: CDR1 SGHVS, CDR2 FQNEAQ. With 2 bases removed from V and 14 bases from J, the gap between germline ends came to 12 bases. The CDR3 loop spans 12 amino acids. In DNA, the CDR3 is TGTGCCAGCAGCTTATACTCGGAAGGCCTGTTTTTT. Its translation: CASSLYSEGLFF.

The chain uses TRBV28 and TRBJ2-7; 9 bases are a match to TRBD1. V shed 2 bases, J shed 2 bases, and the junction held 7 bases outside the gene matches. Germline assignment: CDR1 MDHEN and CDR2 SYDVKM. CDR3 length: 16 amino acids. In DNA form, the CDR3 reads TGTGCCAGCAGTTTAATGGGGACAGGGCAACCCTACGAGCAGTACTTC. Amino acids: CASSLMGTGQPYEQYF.

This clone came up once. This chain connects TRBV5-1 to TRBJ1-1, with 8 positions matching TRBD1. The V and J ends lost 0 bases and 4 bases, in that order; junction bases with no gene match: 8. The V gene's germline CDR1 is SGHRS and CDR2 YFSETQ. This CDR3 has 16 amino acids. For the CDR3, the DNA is TGCGCCAGCAGCTTGGAGGCAGGGGGCGGCGGCACTGAAGCTTTCTTT. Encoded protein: CASSLEAGGGGTEAFF.

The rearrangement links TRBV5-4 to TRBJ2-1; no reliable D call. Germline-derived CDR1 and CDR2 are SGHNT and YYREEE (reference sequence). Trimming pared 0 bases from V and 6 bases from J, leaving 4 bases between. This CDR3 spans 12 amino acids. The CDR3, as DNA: TGTGCCAGCAGCTTGGGGCCCAATGAGCAGTTCTTC. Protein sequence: CASSLGPNEQFF. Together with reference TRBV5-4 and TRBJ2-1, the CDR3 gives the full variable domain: ETGVTQSPTHLIKTRGQQVTLRCSSQSGHNTVSWYQQALGQGPQFIFQYYREEENGRGNFPPRFSGLQFPNYSSELNVNALELDDSALYLCASSLGPNEQFFGPGTRLTVL.

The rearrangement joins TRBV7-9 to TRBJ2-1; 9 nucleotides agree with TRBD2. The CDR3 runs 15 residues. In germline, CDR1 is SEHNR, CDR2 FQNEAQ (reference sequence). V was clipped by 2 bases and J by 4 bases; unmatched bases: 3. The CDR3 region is CASSLQRGAYNEQFF. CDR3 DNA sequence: TGTGCCAGCAGCTTACAGCGGGGGGCATACAATGAGCAGTTCTTC.

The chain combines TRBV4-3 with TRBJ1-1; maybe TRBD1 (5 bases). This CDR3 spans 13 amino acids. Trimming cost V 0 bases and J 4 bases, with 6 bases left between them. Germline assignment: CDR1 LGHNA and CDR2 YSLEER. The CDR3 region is CASSQDQGTEAFF. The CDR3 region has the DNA TGCGCCAGCAGCCAAGATCAGGGCACTGAAGCTTTCTTT.

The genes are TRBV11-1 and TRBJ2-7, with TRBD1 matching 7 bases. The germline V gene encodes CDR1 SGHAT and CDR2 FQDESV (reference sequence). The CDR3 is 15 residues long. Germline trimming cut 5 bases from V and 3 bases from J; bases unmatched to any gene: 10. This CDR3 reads CASSQPDRPLYEQYF. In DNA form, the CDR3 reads TGTGCCAGCAGCCAACCGGACAGGCCCCTCTACGAGCAGTACTTC.

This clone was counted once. This CDR3 is CASTQGSGANVLTF. DNA for the CDR3: TGTGCCAGCACCCAGGGTTCCGGGGCCAACGTCCTGACTTTC. V is TRBV7-2 and J is TRBJ2-6; weak D call: TRBD1 (5 bases). CDR1 SGHTA and CDR2 FQGNSA come from the germline V gene. The CDR3 length is 14 residues. Trimming stripped 7 bases from V and 4 bases from J, with 11 bases between.

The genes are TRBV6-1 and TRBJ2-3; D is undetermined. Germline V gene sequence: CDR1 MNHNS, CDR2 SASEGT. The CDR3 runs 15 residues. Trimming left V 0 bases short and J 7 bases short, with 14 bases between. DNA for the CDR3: TGTGCCAGCAGTGAAGCTTCGGCCCTCACGTATACGCAGTATTTT. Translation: CASSEASALTYTQYF.

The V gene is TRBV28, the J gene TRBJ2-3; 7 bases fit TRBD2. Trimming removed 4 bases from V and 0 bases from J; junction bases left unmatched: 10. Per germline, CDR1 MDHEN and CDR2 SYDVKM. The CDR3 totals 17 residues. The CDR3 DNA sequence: TGTGCCAGCAGTTCCCTTCTAAGCGGGAATAGCACAGATACGCAGTATTTT. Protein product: CASSSLLSGNSTDTQYF.

CDR3 coding DNA: TGTGCCAGTAGTATCCTTAGCGGGAATTACGAGCAGTACTTC. This encodes CASSILSGNYEQYF. The V and J genes are TRBV19 and TRBJ2-7, with 8 bases aligning to TRBD2. The CDR3 totals 14 residues. Germline values: CDR1 LNHDA, CDR2 SQIVND (reference sequence). After removal of 3 bases from V and 4 bases from J, the junction contained 5 bases not matched to a gene.

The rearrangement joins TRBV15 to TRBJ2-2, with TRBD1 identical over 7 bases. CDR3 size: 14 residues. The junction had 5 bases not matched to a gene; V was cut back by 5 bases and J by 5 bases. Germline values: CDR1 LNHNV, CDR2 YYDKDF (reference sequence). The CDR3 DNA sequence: TGTGCCACCAGCTGGCCAGGGGGAACCGGGGAGCTGTTTTTT. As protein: CATSWPGGTGELFF.

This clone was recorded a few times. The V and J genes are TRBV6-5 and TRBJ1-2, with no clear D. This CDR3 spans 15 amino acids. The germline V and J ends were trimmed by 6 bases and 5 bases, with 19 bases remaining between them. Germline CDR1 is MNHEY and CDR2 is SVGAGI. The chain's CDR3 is CASRLPRNGVYGYTF. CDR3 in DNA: TGTGCCAGCAGACTCCCCCGGAACGGTGTGTATGGCTACACCTTC.

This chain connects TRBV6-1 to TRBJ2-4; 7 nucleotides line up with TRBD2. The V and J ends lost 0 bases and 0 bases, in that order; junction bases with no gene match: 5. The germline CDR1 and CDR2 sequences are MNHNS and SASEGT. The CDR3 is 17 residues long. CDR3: CASSEARIAGAKNIQYF. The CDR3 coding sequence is TGTGCCAGCAGTGAAGCGAGGATAGCGGGAGCCAAAAACATTCAGTACTTC.

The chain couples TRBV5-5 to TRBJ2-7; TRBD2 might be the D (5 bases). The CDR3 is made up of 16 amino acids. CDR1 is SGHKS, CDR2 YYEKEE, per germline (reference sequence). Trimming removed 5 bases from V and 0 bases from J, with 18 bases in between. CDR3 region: CASSLERDSFSYEQYF. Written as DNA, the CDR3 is TGTGCCAGCAGTCTGGAACGGGATTCCTTCTCCTACGAGCAGTACTTC.

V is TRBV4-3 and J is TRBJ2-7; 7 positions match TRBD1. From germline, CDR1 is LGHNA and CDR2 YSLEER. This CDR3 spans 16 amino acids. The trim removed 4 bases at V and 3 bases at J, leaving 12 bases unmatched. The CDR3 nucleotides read TGCGCCAGCAGCCTAGGGTTGGGGACAGACCGCTACGAGCAGTACTTC. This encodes CASSLGLGTDRYEQYF.

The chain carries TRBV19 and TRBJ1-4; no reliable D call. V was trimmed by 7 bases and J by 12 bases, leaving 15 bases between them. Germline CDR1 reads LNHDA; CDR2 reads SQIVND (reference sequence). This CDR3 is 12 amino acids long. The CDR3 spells CASKSRPRELFF. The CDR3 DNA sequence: TGTGCCAGTAAAAGCCGACCCCGGGAACTGTTTTTT.

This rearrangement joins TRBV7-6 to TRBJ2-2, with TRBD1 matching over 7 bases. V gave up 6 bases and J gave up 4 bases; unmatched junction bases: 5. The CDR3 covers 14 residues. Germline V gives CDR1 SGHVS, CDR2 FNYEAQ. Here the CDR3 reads CASRSGQTTGELFF. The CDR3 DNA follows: TGTGCCAGCAGGTCGGGACAGACCACCGGGGAGCTGTTTTTT.

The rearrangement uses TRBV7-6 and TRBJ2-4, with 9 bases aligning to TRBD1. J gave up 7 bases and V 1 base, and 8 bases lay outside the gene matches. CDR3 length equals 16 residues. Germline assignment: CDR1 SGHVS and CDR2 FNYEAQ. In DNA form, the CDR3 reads TGTGCCAGCAGCTTAGGGGGACAGGGAATCGGCAACATTCAGTACTTC. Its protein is CASSLGGQGIGNIQYF.

CDR3 DNA: TGCGCCAGCAGTCCGACGGCCGCCTACGAGCAGTACTTC. Its protein product is CASSPTAAYEQYF. The V and J genes are TRBV4-3 and TRBJ2-7; D not certain. CDR1 is LGHNA and CDR2 is YSLEER in the germline V gene. This CDR3 spans 13 amino acids. V lost 6 bases, J lost 2 bases, and 11 bases lay in between.

The CDR3 sequence is CASSGPIPGQGYTEAFF. In DNA form, the CDR3 reads TGTGCCAGCAGCGGACCCATCCCGGGACAGGGGTACACTGAAGCTTTCTTT. V usage is TRBV7-9 and J usage is TRBJ1-1, with 10 bases matching TRBD1. The CDR3 sequence is 17 residues long. V shed 5 bases and J 3 bases; nucleotides not matched to a gene: 12. Germline CDR1 is SEHNR and CDR2 is FQNEAQ (reference sequence). The full variable domain, completed using reference TRBV7-9 and TRBJ1-1, is DTGVSQNPRHKITKRGQNVTFRCDPISEHNRLYWYRQTLGQGPEFLTYFQNEAQLEKSRLLSDRFSAERPKGSFSTLEIQRTEQGDSAMYLCASSGPIPGQGYTEAFFGQGTRLTVV.

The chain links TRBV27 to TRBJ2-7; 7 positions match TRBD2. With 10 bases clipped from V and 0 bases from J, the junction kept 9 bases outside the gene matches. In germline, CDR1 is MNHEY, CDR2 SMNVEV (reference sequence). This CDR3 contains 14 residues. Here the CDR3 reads CATGGGTDSYEQYF. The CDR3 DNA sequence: TGTGCCACCGGCGGGGGAACGGACTCCTACGAGCAGTACTTC.

CDR3 protein: CASSLWSGEETQYF. The CDR3 nucleotides read TGTGCCAGCAGCCTATGGAGCGGGGAAGAGACCCAGTACTTC. The chain has TRBV27 and TRBJ2-5, with 7 bases that match TRBD2. CDR3 length: 14 residues. Germline assignment: CDR1 MNHEY and CDR2 SMNVEV (reference sequence). The V and J ends lost 6 bases and 3 bases, in that order; junction bases with no gene match: 7.

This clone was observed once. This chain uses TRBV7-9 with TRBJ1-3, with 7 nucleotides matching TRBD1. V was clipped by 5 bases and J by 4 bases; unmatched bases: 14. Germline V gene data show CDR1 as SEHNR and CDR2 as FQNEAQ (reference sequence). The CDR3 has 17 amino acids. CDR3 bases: TGTGCCAGCAGCCATATTAACTTCGACAGGGTCGGAAACACCATATATTTT. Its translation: CASSHINFDRVGNTIYF.